This T cell receptor (beta chain) stems from a study of T cells in localized non-small cell lung cancer. Findings of the study overall: The highest T cell clonality was in uninvolved adjacent lung, above tumor. A median of approximately 60 of the top 100 tumor clones appeared in adjacent lung, which was paired and uninvolved. Only one tumor region was sequenced, so heterogeneity remains possible. Longer overall survival was associated with a higher density of T cells in the blood.

Trimming pared 0 bases from V and 2 bases from J, leaving 9 bases between. Germline V CDR1 and CDR2: GTSNPN, SVGIG (reference sequence). This CDR3 is built from 14 residues. Generated by immunoSEQ multiplex PCR, the TCRdb table keeps only in-frame clones and is missing some. The table includes 55,000 to 75,000 clones, approximately 91% detected once. On this clone: Antigen: not known.

This TCR derives from a man between 40 and 69 years old with stage I lung adenocarcinoma. The sample in question was peripheral blood, obtained before any cancer treatment. The chain uses TRBV30 and TRBJ2-3; the D is unclear. The CDR3 nucleotides read TGTGCCTGGAGTGTGCGCGGTTCCACAGATACGCAGTATTTT. This translates into CAWSVRGSTDTQYF.